This T cell receptor (beta chain) was recovered during a study of cytomegalovirus exposure and HLA in healthy donors. About this clone itself: Its antigen is not identified.

Findings and caveats of the study: Investigators reported 150 to 200 TCR beta chains as tied to cytomegalovirus. Donor immune exposure was known only as CMV serostatus. An analysis was carried out later, and it reportedly showed fewer N-insertions in an Asian-associated ancestry cluster than the approximately 700-donor mean. Generally TCR sequences proved uncommon, though certain public TCRs appeared in numerous donors.

Both 60 Vbeta primers and 13 Jbeta primers went into the PCR. Produced via immunoSEQ multiplex PCR; TCRdb's table is partial and in-frame only. This sample has some 150,000 clones, with about 87% found just once. The CDR3 is 16 residues long. Per germline, CDR1 MGHRA and CDR2 YSYEKL. The V gene is TRBV4-1, the J gene TRBJ2-5, with D hard to call. The J call is doubtful: the DNA matches TRBJ2-7 better. The sample taken for sequencing was PBMCs. The TCR was taken from a woman aged 25 to 39 in good health and CMV-seronegative. The CDR3 DNA reads as TGCGCCAGCAGCCAAGGGCCCCAGCGTAGGTCCTACGAGCAGTACTTC. Translated, it gives CASSQGPQRRSYEQYF.